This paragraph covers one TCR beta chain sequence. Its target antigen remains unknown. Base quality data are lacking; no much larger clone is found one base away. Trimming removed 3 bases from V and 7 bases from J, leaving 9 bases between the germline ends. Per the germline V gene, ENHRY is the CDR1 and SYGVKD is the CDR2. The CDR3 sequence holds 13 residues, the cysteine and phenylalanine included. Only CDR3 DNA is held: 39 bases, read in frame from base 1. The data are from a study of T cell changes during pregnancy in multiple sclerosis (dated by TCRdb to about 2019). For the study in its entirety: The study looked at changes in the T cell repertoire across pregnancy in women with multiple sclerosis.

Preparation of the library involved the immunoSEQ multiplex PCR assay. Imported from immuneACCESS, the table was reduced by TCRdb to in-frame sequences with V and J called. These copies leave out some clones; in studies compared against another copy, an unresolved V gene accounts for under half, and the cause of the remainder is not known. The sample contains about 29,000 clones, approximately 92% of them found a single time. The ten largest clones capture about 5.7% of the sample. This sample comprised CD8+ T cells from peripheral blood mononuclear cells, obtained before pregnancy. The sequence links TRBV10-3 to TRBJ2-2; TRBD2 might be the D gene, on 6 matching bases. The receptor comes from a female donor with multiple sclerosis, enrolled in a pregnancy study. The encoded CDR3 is CAISDSGDGELFF. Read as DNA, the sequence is TGTGCCATCAGTGACTCGGGGGACGGGGAGCTGTTTTTT.